This TCR beta chain was obtained from a study of identical twins. V was pared by 2 bases and J by 2 bases, with 0 bases of the junction left unmatched. Germline assignment: CDR1 SQVTM and CDR2 ANQGSEA. The CDR3 runs 13 residues. This clonotype was counted ten times or more. No antigen is known for it. Regarding the study as a whole: With monozygotic twins, out-of-frame TCR alpha sharing exceeded what models estimated. Its conclusions, products of cross-sectional statistical analysis, did not come from following the same donors. Weaker excess sharing between twins was seen in beta out-of-frame sequences.

TCRdb re-called the 5' RACE reads with MiXCR, one entry per CDR3 protein. The data show 1.5 million to 2 million distinct CDR3 sequences, with about 32% seen just once and roughly 0.3% held by the top ten. Sequencing used cord blood. V is TRBV29-1 and J is TRBJ2-7, with 10 nucleotides matching TRBD2. This TCR derives from a newborn girl in good health. The CDR3 DNA is TGCAGCGTTGAAAGCGGGAGGGCCTACGAGCAGTACTTC. Translation: CSVESGRAYEQYF.